This TCR beta chain was identified in a study of Tregs in tolerant kidney transplant recipients. Study summary: Antibodies separated recipient from donor cells. Study-wide points: Biological reproducibility was not directly addressed, but technical replication error appeared minimal. The small number of patients limits these findings pending further validation. The most relevant donor-specific Treg TCRbeta repertoire apparently came from expansion with activated donor B cells.

On this clone: The antigen is not known.

Trimming took 5 bases from V and 6 from J; bases not matched to a gene: 10. The CDR3 is 15 amino acids. Germline V gene data show CDR1 as LNHDA and CDR2 as SQIVND (reference sequence). Repertoires were generated with immunoSEQ multiplex PCR, while TCRdb's copy carries only in-frame clones and drops some. Of 35,000 to 50,000 clones in the sample, nearly 97% were seen once. Sequencing was performed on Tregs from blood cultured with allogeneic cells. The V and J genes are TRBV19 and TRBJ1-1; 9 bases are a match to TRBD1. The receptor was isolated from a human donor in good health. This chain's CDR3 is CASSQGQGFPPEAFF. CDR3 nucleotides: TGTGCCAGTAGTCAGGGACAGGGTTTTCCCCCTGAAGCTTTCTTT.